Presented here are 16 T cell receptor beta chains from one specimen sequenced in a study of blood T cell repertoires in COVID-19. The method was immunoSEQ multiplex PCR; TCRdb's version includes in-frame clones alone and lacks a portion of them. This table holds some 66,000 clones, 86% found once. The sample consisted of peripheral blood. Source of these receptors: a man aged 45-60 years with active COVID-19.

This clone occurred a few times. The V gene is TRBV10-2, the J gene TRBJ2-4, with a weak D call TRBD2 (5 bases). The germline V and J ends were trimmed by 6 bases and 5 bases, with 11 bases remaining between them. CDR3 size: 13 residues. CDR1 is WSHSY, CDR2 SAAADI, per germline. The CDR3 DNA sequence: TGCGCCAGCAGAGCGGACTTGGAAAACATTCAGTACTTC. It codes for CASRADLENIQYF.

This clone appeared a single time. The CDR3 is CASSQGTRSSGANVLTF. In DNA, the CDR3 is TGTGCCAGCAGCCAAGGAACCCGGAGCTCTGGGGCCAACGTCCTGACTTTC. The chain joins TRBV3-1 (or the pseudogene TRBV3-2) to TRBJ2-6; D gene unclear. From germline, CDR1 is LGHDT and CDR2 YNNKEL (reference sequence). The CDR3 is 17 residues long. V gave up 1 base and J gave up 0 bases, with 10 bases separating them.

The chain uses TRBV3-1 (or the pseudogene TRBV3-2) and TRBJ1-1; D is possibly TRBD1 (5 bases). V was cut by 2 bases and J by 5 bases, with 12 bases left in between. Germline V lookup: CDR1 LGHDT, CDR2 YNNKEL (reference sequence). This CDR3 comprises 14 residues. The CDR3: CASSQTGLSTEAFF. The CDR3, as DNA: TGTGCCAGCAGCCAAACAGGCTTGAGTACTGAAGCTTTCTTT.

The chain links TRBV30 to TRBJ1-5; D uncertain. Trimming took 1 base from V and 0 from J, leaving 10 bases between them. Germline V gene data show CDR1 as GTSNPN and CDR2 as SVGIG (reference sequence). The CDR3 spans 15 residues. CDR3 sequence (DNA): TGTGCCTGGAGTGGAGGACTCCCTAGCAATCAGCCCCAGCATTTT. Its translation is CAWSGGLPSNQPQHF.

This chain uses TRBV7-2 with TRBJ1-5; weak D call: TRBD1 (5 bases). Deletions cut 1 base from V and 2 bases from J, with 9 bases between. The CDR3 has 15 residues. Germline CDR1 and CDR2: SGHTA and FQGNSA. The CDR3 spells CASSLGGTGNQPQHF. CDR3 DNA sequence: TGTGCCAGCAGCTTAGGCGGGACGGGCAATCAGCCCCAGCATTTT.

V and J are TRBV29-1 and TRBJ1-1, with 7 bases lining up with TRBD1. The ends lost 0 bases at V and 4 bases at J; junction bases unmatched: 8. This CDR3 comprises 15 residues. Germline V gene sequence: CDR1 SQVTM, CDR2 ANQGSEA. The CDR3 DNA reads as TGCAGCGTTGAAGAGTGGAACAGGGGTGCCACTGAAGCTTTCTTT. It translates to CSVEEWNRGATEAFF.

DNA for the CDR3: TGTGCCACCAGCAGAGATAACGCGCGCGGGGGCTACAATGAGCAGTTCTTC. Amino acids: CATSRDNARGGYNEQFF. V is TRBV15 and J is TRBJ2-1, with 7 bases matching TRBD2. The germline V gene encodes CDR1 LNHNV and CDR2 YYDKDF (reference sequence). The CDR3 is made up of 17 amino acids. Germline trimming cut 0 bases from V and 3 bases from J; bases unmatched to any gene: 8.

This chain links TRBV10-3 with TRBJ1-5; TRBD1 matches 7 bases. CDR3 size: 13 residues. CDR1 is ENHRY, CDR2 SYGVKD, per germline. V gave up 2 bases and J gave up 6 bases; unmatched junction bases: 1. CDR3 DNA sequence: TGTGCCATCAGTGAGCGACAGGGTCAGCCCCAGCATTTT. As protein: CAISERQGQPQHF.

The chain employs TRBV11-3 and TRBJ2-1; TRBD2 matches 11 bases. J gave up 4 bases and V 4 bases, and 3 bases lay outside the gene matches. The germline gives CDR1 SGHNT, CDR2 YENEEA. CDR3 length equals 15 residues. The CDR3 reads CASSYIAGGYNEQFF. The CDR3 DNA sequence: TGTGCCAGCAGCTATATAGCGGGAGGGTACAATGAGCAGTTCTTC.

The table lists this clone with a few counts. The CDR3 DNA reads as TGCGCCAGCAGCCAAGGGGCCGATCCTCTCTACAATGAGCAGTTCTTC. Translation: CASSQGADPLYNEQFF. The chain employs TRBV4-1 and TRBJ2-1; no firm D call. CDR3 length: 16 residues. Trimming stripped 1 base from V and 3 bases from J, with 13 bases between. CDR1 MGHRA and CDR2 YSYEKL come from the germline V gene.

The chain links TRBV4-2 to TRBJ1-1; 9 nucleotides line up with TRBD1. The CDR3 runs to 14 residues. Germline CDR1 is LGHNA and CDR2 is YNFKEQ. J was trimmed by 1 base and V by 6 bases; bases with no gene match: 3. CDR3 region: CASREQGANTEAFF. DNA for the CDR3: TGTGCCAGCAGGGAACAGGGGGCGAACACTGAAGCTTTCTTT.

The chain recombines TRBV5-5 with TRBJ1-2, with D tentatively TRBD1 (6 bases). Trimming cost V 1 base and J 2 bases, with 18 bases left between them. The CDR3 consists of 17 residues. Germline-derived CDR1 and CDR2 are SGHKS and YYEKEE (reference sequence). For the CDR3, the DNA is TGTGCCAGCAGCTTGAGGGCCGAGGGGGTCCTGAACTATGGCTACACCTTC. Translating it yields CASSLRAEGVLNYGYTF.

This clone turned up a few times. The chain links TRBV2 to TRBJ2-7, with a weak D call TRBD1 (6 bases). CDR3 length: 14 residues. Per the germline V gene, CDR1 is SNHLY and CDR2 is FYNNEI. The V and J ends lost 6 bases and 0 bases respectively, with 12 bases between them. The DNA of the CDR3 is TGTGCCAGCAGCGCGGACAGTCACTCCTACGAGCAGTACTTC. It specifies CASSADSHSYEQYF.

The chain carries TRBV24-1 and TRBJ2-1; unclear D gene. Germline V gives CDR1 KGHDR, CDR2 SFDVKD. Trimming shortened V by 0 bases and J by 4 bases, and 3 bases separated the two germline ends. The CDR3 runs 13 residues. The CDR3 DNA is TGTGCCACCAGTGATTTGCTTTACAATGAGCAGTTCTTC. It translates to CATSDLLYNEQFF.

Of note for this clone: One end of the junction does not line up with germline, which may come from a read error. The rearrangement joins TRBV6-5 to TRBJ2-5; D perhaps matches TRBD1 (6 bases). CDR1 is MNHEY and CDR2 is SVGAGI in the germline V gene. This CDR3 is 15 amino acids long. The CDR3 sequence: CASSYYGQKGETQYF. CDR3 in DNA: TGTGCCAGCAGCTACTATGGACAGAAGGGAGAGACCCAGTACTTC.

This clone was counted a single time. The chain uses TRBV18 and TRBJ2-2; the match to TRBD1 covers 7 bases. The germline V gene has CDR1 KGHSH and CDR2 LQKENI. The CDR3 loop spans 14 amino acids. With 8 bases clipped from V and 6 bases from J, the junction kept 9 bases outside the gene matches. The CDR3 loop reads CASISDRAAGELFF. The DNA of the CDR3 is TGTGCCAGCATCTCAGACAGGGCGGCCGGGGAGCTGTTTTTT.